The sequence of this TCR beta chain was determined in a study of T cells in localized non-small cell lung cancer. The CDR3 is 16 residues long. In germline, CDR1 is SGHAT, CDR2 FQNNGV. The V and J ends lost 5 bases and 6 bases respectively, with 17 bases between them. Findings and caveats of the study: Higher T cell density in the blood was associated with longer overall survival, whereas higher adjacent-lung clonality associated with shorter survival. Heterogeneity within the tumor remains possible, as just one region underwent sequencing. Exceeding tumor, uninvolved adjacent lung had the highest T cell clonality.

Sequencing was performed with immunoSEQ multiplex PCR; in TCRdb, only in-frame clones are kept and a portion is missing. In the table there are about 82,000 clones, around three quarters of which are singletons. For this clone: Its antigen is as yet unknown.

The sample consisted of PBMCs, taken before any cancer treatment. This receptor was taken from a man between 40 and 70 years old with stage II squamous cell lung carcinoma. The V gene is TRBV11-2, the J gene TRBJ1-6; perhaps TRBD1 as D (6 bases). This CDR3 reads CASSPFGGASNSPLHF. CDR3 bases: TGTGCCAGCAGCCCCTTCGGGGGGGCATCTAATTCACCCCTCCACTTT. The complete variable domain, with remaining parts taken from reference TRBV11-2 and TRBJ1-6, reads EAGVAQSPRYKIIEKRQSVAFWCNPISGHATLYWYQQILGQGPKLLIQFQNNGVVDDSQLPKDRFSAERLKGVDSTLKIQPAKLEDSAVYLCASSPFGGASNSPLHFGNGTRLTVT.